A single sample is the source of the 23 T cell receptor beta chains below, sequenced in a study of blood T cell repertoires in COVID-19. Data came from immunoSEQ multiplex PCR; TCRdb stores just in-frame clones and leaves some out. The sample has 100,000 to 140,000 clones, 60% to 85% seen once. The source material was peripheral blood. These receptors were obtained from a man aged 65-85 years with acute or convalescent COVID-19.

This clone was found a few times. The gene calls are TRBV9 and TRBJ1-5; D ambiguous. Germline values: CDR1 SGDLS, CDR2 YYNGEE. Trimming left V 0 bases short and J 4 bases short, with 8 bases between. The CDR3 runs to 14 residues. The CDR3 coding sequence is TGTGCCAGCAGCGTAGGGAGCCTAAATCAGCCCCAGCATTTT. Its translation is CASSVGSLNQPQHF.

This clone was counted a single time. CDR3 DNA: TGTGCCAGTAATTCGCGACTAGCGGGGGCCGGCTCCTACAATGAGCAGTTCTTC. This encodes CASNSRLAGAGSYNEQFF. The chain links TRBV19 to TRBJ2-1; 12 positions match TRBD2. This CDR3 contains 18 residues. V lost 7 bases, J lost 0 bases, and 10 bases stayed unmatched. Germline V CDR1 and CDR2: LNHDA, SQIVND (reference sequence).

The J gene is TRBJ2-3, the V gene TRBV7-6, with 11 bases fitting TRBD2. Looked up from germline, CDR1 is SGHVS and CDR2 is FNYEAQ. The CDR3 spans 15 residues. Germline trimming cut 5 bases from V and 4 bases from J; bases unmatched to any gene: 5. In DNA, the CDR3 is TGTGCCAGCAGCACCCGACTAGCGGGACCAGATACGCAGTATTTT. Its protein is CASSTRLAGPDTQYF.

This sequence joins TRBV3-1 (or the pseudogene TRBV3-2) and TRBJ2-2; tentatively, D is TRBD1 (5 bases). V gave up 2 bases and J gave up 0 bases, with 16 bases separating them. Germline V gene lookup returns CDR1 LGHDT and CDR2 YNNKEL (reference sequence). CDR3 length: 18 residues. In nucleotides, the CDR3 is TGTGCCAGCAGCCAAAGCTCCGGGCTGGGGCCGAACACCGGGGAGCTGTTTTTT. Translated, it gives CASSQSSGLGPNTGELFF.

The chain joins TRBV5-1 to TRBJ1-1; 8 bases align to TRBD1. CDR1 SGHRS and CDR2 YFSETQ come from the germline V gene. V gave up 4 bases and J gave up 6 bases; unmatched junction bases: 5. This CDR3 has 13 residues. This chain's CDR3 is CASSGGQGSEAFF. DNA for the CDR3: TGCGCCAGCAGCGGCGGACAGGGTTCTGAAGCTTTCTTT. The full variable domain, with the rest looked up from reference TRBV5-1 and TRBJ1-1, is KAGVTQTPRYLIKTRGQQVTLSCSPISGHRSVSWYQQTPGQGLQFLFEYFSETQRNKGNFPGRFSGRQFSNSRSEMNVSTLELGDSALYLCASSGGQGSEAFFGQGTRLTVV.

The chain links TRBV11-1 to TRBJ2-3; D remains ambiguous. V was cut by 6 bases and J by 2 bases, with 9 bases left in between. Germline lookup yields CDR1 SGHAT and CDR2 FQDESV (reference sequence). CDR3 length: 13 amino acids. As DNA, the CDR3 is TGTGCCAGCAGTTCCCACAACACAGATACGCAGTATTTT. Residues: CASSSHNTDTQYF.

This chain uses TRBV7-9 with TRBJ2-1, with TRBD2 matching 9 bases. Per germline, CDR1 SEHNR and CDR2 FQNEAQ (reference sequence). The CDR3 covers 14 residues. J lost 8 bases, V lost 5 bases, and 7 bases had no gene match. Written as DNA, the CDR3 is TGTGCCAGCAGCCCCAGCGGGGGGCCAGATGAGCAGTTCTTC. It specifies CASSPSGGPDEQFF. Variable domain in full (rest from reference TRBV7-9 and TRBJ2-1): DTGVSQNPRHKITKRGQNVTFRCDPISEHNRLYWYRQTLGQGPEFLTYFQNEAQLEKSRLLSDRFSAERPKGSFSTLEIQRTEQGDSAMYLCASSPSGGPDEQFFGPGTRLTVL.

This clone was seen only once. The rearrangement joins TRBV6-5 to TRBJ2-3; TRBD2 aligns across 7 bases. CDR1 and CDR2 (germline): MNHEY, SVGAGI. This CDR3 is built from 13 residues. The junction had 4 bases not matched to a gene; V was cut back by 6 bases and J by 4 bases. This CDR3 is CASRMSGADTQYF. The CDR3 DNA follows: TGTGCCAGCAGGATGAGCGGGGCAGATACGCAGTATTTT.

The J gene is TRBJ2-5, the V gene TRBV5-1, with a weak D call TRBD1 (5 bases). The V end lost 1 base, the J end lost 1 base, and 11 bases lay between the germline ends. Germline CDR1 and CDR2: SGHRS and YFSETQ. This CDR3 region has 15 residues. CDR3 in DNA: TGCGCCAGCAGCTTGACAGGAAGGACCCAAGAGACCCAGTACTTC. Translation: CASSLTGRTQETQYF. Full variable domain (outside the CDR3, taken from reference TRBV5-1 and TRBJ2-5): KAGVTQTPRYLIKTRGQQVTLSCSPISGHRSVSWYQQTPGQGLQFLFEYFSETQRNKGNFPGRFSGRQFSNSRSEMNVSTLELGDSALYLCASSLTGRTQETQYFGPGTRLLVL.

V and J are TRBV7-9 and TRBJ1-1; 9 bases are shared with TRBD1. The trim removed 4 bases at V and 11 bases at J, leaving 8 bases unmatched. The germline gives CDR1 SEHNR, CDR2 FQNEAQ (reference sequence). The CDR3 consists of 13 residues. CDR3 DNA sequence: TGTGCCAGCAGCTCTACAGGGGGCGAGAGGGCTTTCTTT. It specifies CASSSTGGERAFF.

This clone has just a few counts. The CDR3 loop reads CASTPEGWNEQFF. The CDR3 nucleotides read TGTGCCAGCACCCCGGAGGGCTGGAATGAGCAGTTCTTC. The V call is TRBV5-4, the J call TRBJ2-1; tentative D call: TRBD2 (6 bases). The V and J ends lost 6 bases and 7 bases respectively, with 14 bases between them. Per the germline V gene, CDR1 is SGHNT and CDR2 is YYREEE (reference sequence). This CDR3 spans 13 amino acids.

The J gene is TRBJ1-6, the V gene TRBV10-1, with D tentatively TRBD1 (6 bases). The CDR3 contains 14 residues. V lost 0 bases and J lost 10, with 10 bases in between. Germline assignment: CDR1 WNHNN and CDR2 SYGVQD (reference sequence). Here the CDR3 reads CASSESRGGSPLHF. CDR3 nucleotide sequence: TGCGCCAGCAGTGAGTCCAGGGGTGGCTCACCCCTCCACTTT.

This chain joins TRBV19 and TRBJ1-6; D is undetermined. The CDR3 is made up of 13 amino acids. Trimming removed 9 bases at V and 6 bases at J, with 12 bases between. The germline gives CDR1 LNHDA, CDR2 SQIVND (reference sequence). In DNA form, the CDR3 reads TGTGCCAGCAACTTCGAAATTAATTCACCCCTCCACTTT. Translated, it gives CASNFEINSPLHF.

This clone was recorded only once. The CDR3 loop is CASTRDRGDNSPLHF. CDR3 nucleotides: TGTGCCAGCACCCGGGACAGGGGGGACAATTCACCCCTCCACTTT. The rearrangement joins TRBV27 to TRBJ1-6; 11 bases agree with TRBD1. V was clipped by 7 bases and J by 7 bases; unmatched bases: 6. This CDR3 region has 15 residues. CDR1 is MNHEY, CDR2 SMNVEV, per germline (reference sequence).

This clone has more than one count but fewer than ten. V is TRBV19 and J is TRBJ1-1; D not resolved. The CDR3 runs 16 residues. The germline CDR1 and CDR2 sequences are LNHDA and SQIVND (reference sequence). Trimming shortened V by 3 bases and J by 2 bases, and 16 bases separated the two germline ends. CDR3 coding DNA: TGTGCCAGTAGTATTAATTTGAGGATCCCTAACACTGAAGCTTTCTTT. Translated: CASSINLRIPNTEAFF.

The J gene is TRBJ2-1, the V gene TRBV11-2, with TRBD2 identical over 12 bases. V gave up 3 bases and J gave up 4 bases; unmatched junction bases: 7. CDR1 SGHAT and CDR2 FQNNGV come from the germline V gene. The CDR3 has 17 amino acids. DNA of the CDR3: TGTGCCAGCAGCTTGAGACTAGCGGGGGACTATTACAATGAGCAGTTCTTC. It specifies CASSLRLAGDYYNEQFF. Using reference TRBV11-2 and TRBJ2-1 for the parts outside the CDR3, the full variable domain is EAGVAQSPRYKIIEKRQSVAFWCNPISGHATLYWYQQILGQGPKLLIQFQNNGVVDDSQLPKDRFSAERLKGVDSTLKIQPAKLEDSAVYLCASSLRLAGDYYNEQFFGPGTRLTVL.

The chain joins TRBV5-1 to TRBJ2-2; 10 bases are shared with TRBD1. The CDR3 is 15 residues long. V was clipped by 8 bases and J by 6 bases; unmatched bases: 10. CDR1 is SGHRS, CDR2 YFSETQ, per germline. The CDR3 bases are TGCGCCAGTCAGAGAGGGACAGGGGACGCCGGGGAGCTGTTTTTT. Translation: CASQRGTGDAGELFF.

This clone was seen only a few times. The chain joins TRBV9 to TRBJ1-1; tentatively, D is TRBD1 (5 bases). Germline CDR1 SGDLS, CDR2 YYNGEE. The CDR3 sequence is 13 residues long. V gave up 3 bases and J gave up 0 bases, with 6 bases separating them. CDR3 nucleotides: TGTGCCAGCAGCGAACAGGTGAACACTGAAGCTTTCTTT. The encoded protein is CASSEQVNTEAFF.

The V call is TRBV3-1 (or the pseudogene TRBV3-2), the J call TRBJ2-5, with D maybe TRBD2 (6 bases). Germline V lookup: CDR1 LGHDT, CDR2 YNNKEL (reference sequence). This CDR3 has 15 amino acids. Trimming took 0 bases from V and 2 from J, leaving 10 bases between them. The CDR3, as DNA: TGTGCCAGCAGCCAAGAAACTCGGGGGCAAGAGACCCAGTACTTC. The encoded protein is CASSQETRGQETQYF.

CDR3 in DNA: TGTGCCACCAGCAGAGGCTGGGGAGGCGATGAGCAGTTCTTC. It specifies CATSRGWGGDEQFF. V and J are TRBV15 and TRBJ2-1; D is possibly TRBD2 (6 bases). V lost 1 base and J 8 bases, leaving 12 bases between the germline ends. The germline V gene has CDR1 LNHNV and CDR2 YYDKDF (reference sequence). This CDR3 spans 14 amino acids.

This sequence joins TRBV10-1 and TRBJ2-1; 7 nucleotides align to TRBD2. Per germline, CDR1 WNHNN and CDR2 SYGVQD (reference sequence). The V and J ends lost 0 bases and 8 bases, in that order; junction bases with no gene match: 1. The CDR3 covers 13 residues. The CDR3 reads CASSESGGHEQFF. The CDR3 bases are TGCGCCAGCAGTGAGTCGGGAGGGCATGAGCAGTTCTTC.

The gene calls are TRBV28 and TRBJ1-2; TRBD1 matches at 8 bases. Trimming at V came to 7 bases and at J to 4 bases, leaving 5 bases not matched to a gene. This CDR3 contains 13 residues. CDR1 and CDR2 (germline): MDHEN, SYDVKM. CDR3 protein: CASTDRAAYGYTF. CDR3 nucleotides: TGTGCCAGCACGGACAGGGCAGCCTATGGCTACACCTTC.

This chain connects TRBV5-5 to TRBJ2-2; 8 nucleotides match TRBD1. Germline-derived CDR1 and CDR2 are SGHKS and YYEKEE (reference sequence). The CDR3 length is 15 residues. With 5 bases clipped from V and 6 bases from J, the junction kept 9 bases outside the gene matches. The CDR3 sequence: CASSLWTGSPGELFF. CDR3 nucleotides: TGTGCCAGCAGTCTTTGGACAGGGAGCCCCGGGGAGCTGTTTTTT.